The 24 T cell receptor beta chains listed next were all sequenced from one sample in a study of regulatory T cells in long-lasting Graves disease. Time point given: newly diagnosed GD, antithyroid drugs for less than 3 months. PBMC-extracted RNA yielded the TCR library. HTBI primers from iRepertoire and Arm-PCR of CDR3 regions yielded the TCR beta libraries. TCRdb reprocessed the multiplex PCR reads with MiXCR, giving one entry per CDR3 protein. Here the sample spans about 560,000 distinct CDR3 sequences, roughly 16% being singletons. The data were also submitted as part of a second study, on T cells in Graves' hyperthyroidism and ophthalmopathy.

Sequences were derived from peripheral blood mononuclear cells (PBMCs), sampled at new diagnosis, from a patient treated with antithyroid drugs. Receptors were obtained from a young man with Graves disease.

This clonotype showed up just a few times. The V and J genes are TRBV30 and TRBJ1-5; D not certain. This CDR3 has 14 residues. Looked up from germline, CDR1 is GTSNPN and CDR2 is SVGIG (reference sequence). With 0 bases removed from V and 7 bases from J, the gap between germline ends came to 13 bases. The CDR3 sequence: CAWSVGVFVQPQHF. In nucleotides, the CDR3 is TGTGCCTGGAGTGTAGGTGTGTTTGTGCAGCCCCAGCATTTT.

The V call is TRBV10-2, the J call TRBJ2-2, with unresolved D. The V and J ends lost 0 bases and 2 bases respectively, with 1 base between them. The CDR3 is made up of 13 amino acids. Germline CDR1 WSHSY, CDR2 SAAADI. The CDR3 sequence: CASSESNTGELFF. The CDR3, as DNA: TGCGCCAGCAGTGAGTCTAACACCGGGGAGCTGTTTTTT.

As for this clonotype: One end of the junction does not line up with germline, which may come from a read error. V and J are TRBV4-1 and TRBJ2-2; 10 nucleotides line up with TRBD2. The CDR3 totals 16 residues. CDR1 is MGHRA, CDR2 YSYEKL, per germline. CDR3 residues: CASSQVSGRAAGELFF. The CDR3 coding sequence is TGTGCCAGCAGCCAAGTCAGCGGGAGGGCCGCCGGGGAGCTGTTTTTT.

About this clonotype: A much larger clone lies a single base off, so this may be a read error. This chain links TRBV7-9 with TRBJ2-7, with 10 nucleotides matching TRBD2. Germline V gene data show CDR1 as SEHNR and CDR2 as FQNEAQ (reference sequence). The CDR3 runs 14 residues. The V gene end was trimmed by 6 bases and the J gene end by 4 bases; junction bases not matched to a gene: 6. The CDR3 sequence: CASRPSGRKYEQYF. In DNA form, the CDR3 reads TGTGCCAGCAGGCCTAGCGGGAGAAAATACGAGCAGTACTTC.

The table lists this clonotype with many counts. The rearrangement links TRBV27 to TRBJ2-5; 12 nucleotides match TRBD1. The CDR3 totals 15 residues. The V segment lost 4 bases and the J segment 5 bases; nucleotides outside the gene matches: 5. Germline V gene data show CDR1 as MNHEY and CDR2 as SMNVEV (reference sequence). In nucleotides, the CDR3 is TGTGCCAGCAGTTCCGGGACAGGGGGCCGGGAGACCCAGTACTTC. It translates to CASSSGTGGRETQYF.

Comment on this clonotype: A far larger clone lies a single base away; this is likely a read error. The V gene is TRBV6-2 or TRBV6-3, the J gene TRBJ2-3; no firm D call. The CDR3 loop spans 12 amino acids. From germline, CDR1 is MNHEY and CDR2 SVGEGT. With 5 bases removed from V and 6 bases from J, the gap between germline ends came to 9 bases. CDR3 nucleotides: TGTGCCAGCAGTGAGTCGCGGGATACGCAGTATTTT. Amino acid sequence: CASSESRDTQYF.

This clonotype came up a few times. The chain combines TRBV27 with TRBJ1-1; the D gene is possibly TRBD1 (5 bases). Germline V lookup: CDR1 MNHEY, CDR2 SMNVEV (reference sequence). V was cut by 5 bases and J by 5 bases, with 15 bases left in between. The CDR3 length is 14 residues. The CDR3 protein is CASSVPGGWTEAFF. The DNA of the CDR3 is TGTGCCAGCAGTGTACCCGGGGGTTGGACTGAAGCTTTCTTT.

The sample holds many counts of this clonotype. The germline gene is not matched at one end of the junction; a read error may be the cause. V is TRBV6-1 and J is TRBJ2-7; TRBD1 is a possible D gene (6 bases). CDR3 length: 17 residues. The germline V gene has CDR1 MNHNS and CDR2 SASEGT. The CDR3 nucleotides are TGCGCCAGCAGTGCAACAGTCCGGGACACGTGGACCTACGAGCAGTACTTC. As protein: CASSATVRDTWTYEQYF.

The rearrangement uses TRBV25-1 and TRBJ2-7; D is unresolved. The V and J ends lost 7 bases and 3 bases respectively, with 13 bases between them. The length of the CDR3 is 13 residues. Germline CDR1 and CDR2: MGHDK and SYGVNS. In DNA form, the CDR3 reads TGTGCCAGCACGGGCCACGGAAACTACGAGCAGTACTTC. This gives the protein CASTGHGNYEQYF.

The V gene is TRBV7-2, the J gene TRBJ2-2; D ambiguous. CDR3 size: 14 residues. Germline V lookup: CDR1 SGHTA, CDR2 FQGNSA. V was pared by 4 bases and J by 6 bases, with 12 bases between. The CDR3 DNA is TGTGCCAGCAGCTCAACCCTTCCTCCCGGGGAGCTGTTTTTT. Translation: CASSSTLPPGELFF.

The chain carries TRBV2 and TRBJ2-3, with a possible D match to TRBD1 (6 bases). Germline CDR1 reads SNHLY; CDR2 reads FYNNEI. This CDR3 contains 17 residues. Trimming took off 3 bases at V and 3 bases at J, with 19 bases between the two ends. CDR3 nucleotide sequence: TGTGCCAGCAGTGATGGATTAACAGGGTGGGGTACAGATACGCAGTATTTT. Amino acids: CASSDGLTGWGTDTQYF.

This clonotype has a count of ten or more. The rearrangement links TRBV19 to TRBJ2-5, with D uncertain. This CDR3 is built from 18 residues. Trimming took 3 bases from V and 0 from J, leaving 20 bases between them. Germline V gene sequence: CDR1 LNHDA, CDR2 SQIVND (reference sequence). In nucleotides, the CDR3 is TGTGCCAGTAGTATTGTAGTCCGTGGGCCCCCGGACCAAGAGACCCAGTACTTC. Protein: CASSIVVRGPPDQETQYF. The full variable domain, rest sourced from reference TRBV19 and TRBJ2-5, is DGGITQSPKYLFRKEGQNVTLSCEQNLNHDAMYWYRQDPGQGLRLIYYSQIVNDFQKGDIAEGYSVSREKKESFPLTVTSAQKNPTAFYLCASSIVVRGPPDQETQYFGPGTRLLVL.

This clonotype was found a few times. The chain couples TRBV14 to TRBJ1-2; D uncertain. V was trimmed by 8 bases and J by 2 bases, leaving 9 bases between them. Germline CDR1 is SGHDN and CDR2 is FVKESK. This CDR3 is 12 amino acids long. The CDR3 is CASGGHNYGYTF. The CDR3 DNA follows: TGTGCCAGCGGTGGCCACAACTATGGCTACACCTTC.

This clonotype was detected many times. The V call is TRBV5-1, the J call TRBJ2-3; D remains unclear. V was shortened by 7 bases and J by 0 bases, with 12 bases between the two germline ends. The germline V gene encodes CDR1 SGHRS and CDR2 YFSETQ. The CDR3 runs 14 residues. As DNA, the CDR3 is TGCGCCAGCCAACCAGCACCTAGCACAGATACGCAGTATTTT. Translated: CASQPAPSTDTQYF.

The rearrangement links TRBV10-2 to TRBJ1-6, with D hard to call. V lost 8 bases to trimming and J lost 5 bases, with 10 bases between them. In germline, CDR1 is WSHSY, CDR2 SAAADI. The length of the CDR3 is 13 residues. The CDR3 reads CASAGLDNSPLHF. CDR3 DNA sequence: TGCGCCAGCGCCGGACTGGATAATTCACCCCTCCACTTT.

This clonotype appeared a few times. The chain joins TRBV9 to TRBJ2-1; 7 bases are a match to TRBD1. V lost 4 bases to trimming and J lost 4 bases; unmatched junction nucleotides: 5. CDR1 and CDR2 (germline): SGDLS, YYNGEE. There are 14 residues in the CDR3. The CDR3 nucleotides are TGTGCCAGCAGCCGGGACAGCGGTTACAATGAGCAGTTCTTC. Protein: CASSRDSGYNEQFF.

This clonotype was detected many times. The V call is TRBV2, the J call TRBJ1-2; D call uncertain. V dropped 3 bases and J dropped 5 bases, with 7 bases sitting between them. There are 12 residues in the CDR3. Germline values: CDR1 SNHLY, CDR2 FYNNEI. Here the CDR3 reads CASSDRQYGYTF. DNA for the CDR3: TGTGCCAGCAGTGACAGGCAGTATGGCTACACCTTC.

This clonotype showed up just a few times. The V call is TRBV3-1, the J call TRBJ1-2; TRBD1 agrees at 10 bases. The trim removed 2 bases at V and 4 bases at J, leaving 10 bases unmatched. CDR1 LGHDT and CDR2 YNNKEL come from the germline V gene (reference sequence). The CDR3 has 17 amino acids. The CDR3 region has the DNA TGTGCCAGCAGCCAACTTTATCCGGGACAGGGGTTCTATGGCTACACCTTC. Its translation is CASSQLYPGQGFYGYTF.

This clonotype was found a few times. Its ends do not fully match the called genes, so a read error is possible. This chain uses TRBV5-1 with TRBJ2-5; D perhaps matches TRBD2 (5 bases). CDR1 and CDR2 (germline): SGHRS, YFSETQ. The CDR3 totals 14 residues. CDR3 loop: CASSLALRDETQYF. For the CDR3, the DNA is TGTGCCAGCAGCTTGGCCCTCCGGGATGAGACCCAGTACTTC.

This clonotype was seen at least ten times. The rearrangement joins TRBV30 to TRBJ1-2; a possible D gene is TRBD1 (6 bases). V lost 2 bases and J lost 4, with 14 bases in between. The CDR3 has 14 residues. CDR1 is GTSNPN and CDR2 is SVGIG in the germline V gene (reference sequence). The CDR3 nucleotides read TGTGCCTGGAGTAGCACGCCAGGGGCCTATGGCTACACCTTC. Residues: CAWSSTPGAYGYTF.

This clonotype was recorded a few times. CDR3 amino acids: CASSPQRGGNNEKLFF. The CDR3 nucleotides read TGTGCCAGCAGCCCCCAACGAGGGGGCAATAATGAAAAACTGTTTTTT. The gene calls are TRBV6-1 and TRBJ1-4; 7 bases align to TRBD1. The CDR3 totals 16 residues. V shed 6 bases and J 4 bases; nucleotides not matched to a gene: 11. CDR1 and CDR2 (germline): MNHNS, SASEGT.

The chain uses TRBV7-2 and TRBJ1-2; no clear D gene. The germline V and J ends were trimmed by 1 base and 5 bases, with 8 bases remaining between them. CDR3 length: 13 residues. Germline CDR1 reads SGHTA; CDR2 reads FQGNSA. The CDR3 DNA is TGTGCCAGCAGCTTAGGTAACGGTTATGGCTACACCTTC. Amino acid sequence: CASSLGNGYGYTF.

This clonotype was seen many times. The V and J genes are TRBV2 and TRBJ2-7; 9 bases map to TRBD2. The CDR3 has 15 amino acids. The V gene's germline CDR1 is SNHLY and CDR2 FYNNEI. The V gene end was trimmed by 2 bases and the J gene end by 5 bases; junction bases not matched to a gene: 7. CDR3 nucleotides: TGTGCCAGCAGTGAATTGCCTAGCGGGAACGACGAGCAGTACTTC. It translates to CASSELPSGNDEQYF. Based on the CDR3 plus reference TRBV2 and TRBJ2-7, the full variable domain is EPEVTQTPSHQVTQMGQEVILRCVPISNHLYFYWYRQILGQKVEFLVSFYNNEISEKSEIFDDQFSVERPDGSNFTLKIRSTKLEDSAMYFCASSELPSGNDEQYFGPGTRLTVT.

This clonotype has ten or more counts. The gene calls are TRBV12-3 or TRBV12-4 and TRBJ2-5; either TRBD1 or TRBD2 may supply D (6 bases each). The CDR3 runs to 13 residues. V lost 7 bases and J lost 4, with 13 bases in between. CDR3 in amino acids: CASTGAAGETQYF. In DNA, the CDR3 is TGTGCCAGCACGGGGGCGGCAGGAGAGACCCAGTACTTC.